This TCR beta chain was sequenced in a study of early T cells in non-severe SARS-CoV-2 infection. Whole-study context: The study sequenced bulk RNA from unsorted whole blood, with chains unpaired. Study findings and constraints: VDJdb matches were skewed toward anti-spike CD8 T cell responses.

There are many counts of this clonotype. Its antigen is unknown. Germline V gene sequence: CDR1 MNHNY, CDR2 SVGAGI (reference sequence). The ends were cut back, 6 bases at V and 7 bases at J, with 9 bases in the middle. This CDR3 comprises 12 residues. The library protocol tagged individual cDNA molecules with unique molecular identifiers. MiXCR, applied by TCRdb to the 5' RACE reads, yields one record per CDR3 protein. The sample consists of some 36,000 distinct CDR3 sequences, about 5.8% of them appearing once. The rearrangement links TRBV6-6 to TRBJ2-2, with D hard to call. The receptor comes from an adult who was a healthcare worker with PCR-confirmed SARS-CoV-2 infection or an uninfected control (not recorded which). Sequenced material: whole blood. The CDR3 DNA is TGTGCCAGCAGCTACGTTCACGGGGAGCTGTTTTTT. Protein sequence: CASSYVHGELFF.